This T cell receptor beta chain was recovered during a study of blood T cell repertoires in COVID-19. Study overall: Donors in the United States, Italy and Spain gave samples during acute or convalescent COVID-19. PBMCs, B-cell-depleted T cells, or T cells were the source of the cDNA or gDNA that made up the material.

V gave up 1 base and J gave up 2 bases, with 15 bases separating them. The CDR3 spans 16 residues. From germline, CDR1 is SGDLS and CDR2 YYNGEE. In the original processing: Nucleated cell counts were estimated from reference gene primer amplification. The repertoire was sequenced with immunoSEQ multiplex PCR; TCRdb's copy has only in-frame clones and lacks some. That table is the source of V, J and clone size, and D and trimming were worked out from the DNA. The sample contains around 250,000 clones, around 90% of which appear only once. The sample was peripheral blood. This clonotype originated in a human donor in a cohort sampled during active COVID-19. The chain couples TRBV9 to TRBJ1-2, with D unresolved. CDR3 in DNA: TGTGCCAGCAGCGTAAACCCCGAGGGCTTCAACTATGGCTACACCTTC. Translated, it gives CASSVNPEGFNYGYTF.